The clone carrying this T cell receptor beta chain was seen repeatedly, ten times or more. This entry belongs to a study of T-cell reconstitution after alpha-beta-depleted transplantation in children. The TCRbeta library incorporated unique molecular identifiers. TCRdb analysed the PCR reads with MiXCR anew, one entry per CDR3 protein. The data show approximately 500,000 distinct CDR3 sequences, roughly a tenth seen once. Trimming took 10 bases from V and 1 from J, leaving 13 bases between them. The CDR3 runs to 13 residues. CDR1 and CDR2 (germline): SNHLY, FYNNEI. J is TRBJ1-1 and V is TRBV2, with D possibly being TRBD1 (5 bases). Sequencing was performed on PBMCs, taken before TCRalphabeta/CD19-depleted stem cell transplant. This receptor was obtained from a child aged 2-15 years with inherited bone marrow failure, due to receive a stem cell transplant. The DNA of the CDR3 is TGTGCCATCCAGGGACGGGGGAACACTGAAGCTTTCTTT. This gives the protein CAIQGRGNTEAFF.